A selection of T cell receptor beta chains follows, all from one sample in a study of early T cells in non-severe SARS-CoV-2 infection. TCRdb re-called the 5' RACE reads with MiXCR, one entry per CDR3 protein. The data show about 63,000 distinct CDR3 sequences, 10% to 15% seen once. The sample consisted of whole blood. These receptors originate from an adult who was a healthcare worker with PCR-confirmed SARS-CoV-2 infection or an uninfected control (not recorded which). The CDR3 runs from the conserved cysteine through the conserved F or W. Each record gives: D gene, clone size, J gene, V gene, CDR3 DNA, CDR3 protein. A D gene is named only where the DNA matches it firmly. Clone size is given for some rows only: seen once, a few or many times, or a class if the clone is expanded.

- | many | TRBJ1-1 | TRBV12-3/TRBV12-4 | TGTGCCAGCAGCGCTCAATCGACAATTGGTGAAGCTTTCTTT | CASSAQSTIGEAFF
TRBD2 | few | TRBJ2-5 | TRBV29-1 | TGCAGCGTGGACCAGGTGGGGGGGGAGACCCAGTACTTC | CSVDQVGGETQYF
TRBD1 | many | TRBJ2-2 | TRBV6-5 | TGTGCCAGCAGCATAGGCAGGGGGCCCGGGGAGCTGTTTTTT | CASSIGRGPGELFF
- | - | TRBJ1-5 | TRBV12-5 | TGTGCTAGTGGTCCCTCTGGAGGTGGGCAGCCCCAGCATTTT | CASGPSGGGQPQHF
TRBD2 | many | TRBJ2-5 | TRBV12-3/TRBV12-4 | TGTGCCAGCAGGGTAGCGGGGGAAGAGACCCAGTACTTC | CASRVAGEETQYF
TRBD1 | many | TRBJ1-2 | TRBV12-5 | TGTGCTAGTGGTTTGGTACTCCCGGGACAGGGTAACTATGGCTACACCTTC | CASGLVLPGQGNYGYTF
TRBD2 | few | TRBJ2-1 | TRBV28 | TGTGCCAGCAGTCCCGCCGGGACTAGCGGACCCAATGAGCAGTTCTTC | CASSPAGTSGPNEQFF
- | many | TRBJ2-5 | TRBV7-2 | TGTGCCAGCAGCTTAGCGCTGGGCGGGGTAGGGCAAGAGACCCAGTACTTC | CASSLALGGVGQETQYF
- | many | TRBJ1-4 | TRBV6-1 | TGTGCCACCACAGACTCAACTAATGAAAAACTGTTTTTT | CATTDSTNEKLFF
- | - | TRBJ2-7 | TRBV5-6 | TGTGCCAGCAGCTTGGAGCCGGGGGATGACGAGCAGTACTTC | CASSLEPGDDEQYF
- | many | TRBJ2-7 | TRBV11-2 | TGTGCCAGCAGCTTAATCCAGGCCTCCTACGAGCAGTACTTC | CASSLIQASYEQYF
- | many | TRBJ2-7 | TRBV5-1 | TGCGCCAGCAGCACAGCCTACGAGCAGTACTTC | CASSTAYEQYF
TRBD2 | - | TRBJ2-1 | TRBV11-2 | TGTGCCAGCAGCCGCGGGACTAGCGCCTACAATGAGCAGTTCTTC | CASSRGTSAYNEQFF
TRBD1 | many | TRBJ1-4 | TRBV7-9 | TGTGCCAGCAGCTCGACAGGGGGAAGAGAAAAACTGTTTTTT | CASSSTGGREKLFF
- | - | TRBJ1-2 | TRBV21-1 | TGTGCCAGCGGATTCGCGATTAAAACCGGGACAGGGGGACATGGCTACACCTTC | CASGFAIKTGTGGHGYTF
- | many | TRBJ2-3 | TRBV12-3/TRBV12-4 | TGTGCCAGCAGTCCGTTCCTGGGTACGCAGTATTTT | CASSPFLGTQYF
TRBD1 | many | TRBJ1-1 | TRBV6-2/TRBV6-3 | TGTGCCAGCAGTTCCTCCGGGACAGGGGTCTTGAACACTGAAGCTTTCTTT | CASSSSGTGVLNTEAFF
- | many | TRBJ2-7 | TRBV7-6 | TGTGCCAGCAGCCCCGGGGCAGGGGAGACTTACGAGCAGTACTTC | CASSPGAGETYEQYF
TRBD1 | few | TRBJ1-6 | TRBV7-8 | TGTGCCAGCAGCTTAAGGGCAGGGGGAAATTCACCCCTCCACTTT | CASSLRAGGNSPLHF
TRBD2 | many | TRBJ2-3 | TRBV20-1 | TGCAGTGCTAGAGAGTCTAGCGGGGGGGCGGGAGATACGCAGTATTTT | CSARESSGGAGDTQYF
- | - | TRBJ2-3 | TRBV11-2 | TGTGCCAGCAGCTTAGTAAAGTTGCATACGCAGTATTTT | CASSLVKLHTQYF
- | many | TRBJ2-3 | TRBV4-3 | TGCGCCAGCAGCCAAGATGGGGATCTCGGCACAGATACGCAGTATTTT | CASSQDGDLGTDTQYF
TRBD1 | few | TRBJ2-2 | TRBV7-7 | TGTGCTAGCAGCCCACAGACAGGGGAGGCCACCGGGGAGCTGTTTTTT | CASSPQTGEATGELFF
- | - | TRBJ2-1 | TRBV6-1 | TGTGCCAGCAGTGTAGGGTTAGGAGACAACAATGAGCAGTTCTTC | CASSVGLGDNNEQFF
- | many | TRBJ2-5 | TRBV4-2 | TGTGCCAGCAGCCAAGATCTTAGGGGGTTCCAAGAGACCCAGTACTTC | CASSQDLRGFQETQYF
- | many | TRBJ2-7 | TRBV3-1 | TGTGCCAGCAGCCAAGTGACGGGGAACTACGAGCAGTACTTC | CASSQVTGNYEQYF
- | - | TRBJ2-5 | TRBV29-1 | TGCAGCGTTGTACCCCAAGAGACCCAGTACTTC | CSVVPQETQYF
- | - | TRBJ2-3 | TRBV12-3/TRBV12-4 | TGTGCCAGCAGGGAGACAGATATCACAGATACGCAGTATTTT | CASRETDITDTQYF
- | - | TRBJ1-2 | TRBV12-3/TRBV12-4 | TGTGCCAGCAGGAGGGACACTCTCTATGGCTACACCTTC | CASRRDTLYGYTF